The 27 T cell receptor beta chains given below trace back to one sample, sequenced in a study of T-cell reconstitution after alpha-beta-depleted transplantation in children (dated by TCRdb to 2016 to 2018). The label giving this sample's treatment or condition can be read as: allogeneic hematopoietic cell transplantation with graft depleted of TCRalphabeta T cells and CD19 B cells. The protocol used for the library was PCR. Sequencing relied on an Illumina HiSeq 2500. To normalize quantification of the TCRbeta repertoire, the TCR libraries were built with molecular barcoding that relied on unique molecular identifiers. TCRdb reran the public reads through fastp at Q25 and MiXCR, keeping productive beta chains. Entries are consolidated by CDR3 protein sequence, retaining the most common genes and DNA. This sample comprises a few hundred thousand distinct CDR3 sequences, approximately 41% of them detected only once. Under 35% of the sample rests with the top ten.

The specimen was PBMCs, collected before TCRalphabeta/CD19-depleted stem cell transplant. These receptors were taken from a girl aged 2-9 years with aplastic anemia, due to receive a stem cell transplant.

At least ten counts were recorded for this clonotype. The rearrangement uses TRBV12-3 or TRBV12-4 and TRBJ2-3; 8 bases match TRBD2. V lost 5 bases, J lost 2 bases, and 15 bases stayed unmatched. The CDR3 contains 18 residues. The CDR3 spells CASSPGGTNRVSTDTQYF. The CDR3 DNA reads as TGTGCCAGCAGTCCGGGGGGGACCAACAGGGTTTCCACAGATACGCAGTATTTT.

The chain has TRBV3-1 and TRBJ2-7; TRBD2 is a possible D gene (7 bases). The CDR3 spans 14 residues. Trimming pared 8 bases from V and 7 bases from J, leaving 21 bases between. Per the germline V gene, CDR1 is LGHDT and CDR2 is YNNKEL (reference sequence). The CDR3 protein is CASERRGGLREQYF. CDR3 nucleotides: TGTGCCAGCGAGAGGAGGGGGGGATTGAGGGAGCAGTACTTC.

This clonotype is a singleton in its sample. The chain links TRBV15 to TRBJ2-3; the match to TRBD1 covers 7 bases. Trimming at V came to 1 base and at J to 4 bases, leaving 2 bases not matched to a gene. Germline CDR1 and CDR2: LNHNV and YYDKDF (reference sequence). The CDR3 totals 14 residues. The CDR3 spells CATSRAQGADTQYF. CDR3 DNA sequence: TGTGCCACCAGCAGAGCGCAGGGGGCAGATACGCAGTATTTT. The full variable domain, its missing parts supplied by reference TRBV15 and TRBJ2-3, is DAMVIQNPRYQVTQFGKPVTLSCSQTLNHNVMYWYQQKSSQAPKLLFHYYDKDFNNEADTPDNFQSRRPNTSFCFLDIRSPGLGDTAMYLCATSRAQGADTQYFGPGTRLTVL.

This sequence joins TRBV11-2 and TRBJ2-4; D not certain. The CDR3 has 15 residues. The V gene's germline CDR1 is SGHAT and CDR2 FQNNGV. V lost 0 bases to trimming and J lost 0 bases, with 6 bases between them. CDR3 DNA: TGTGCCAGCAGCTTAGATATGGTAGCCAAAAACATTCAGTACTTC. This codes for CASSLDMVAKNIQYF.

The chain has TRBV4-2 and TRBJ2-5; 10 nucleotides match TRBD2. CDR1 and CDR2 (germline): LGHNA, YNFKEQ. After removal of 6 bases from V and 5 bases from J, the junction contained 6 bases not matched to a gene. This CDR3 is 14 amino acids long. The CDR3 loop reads CASRTSGPRETQYF. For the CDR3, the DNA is TGTGCCAGCAGGACTAGCGGGCCGAGGGAGACCCAGTACTTC.

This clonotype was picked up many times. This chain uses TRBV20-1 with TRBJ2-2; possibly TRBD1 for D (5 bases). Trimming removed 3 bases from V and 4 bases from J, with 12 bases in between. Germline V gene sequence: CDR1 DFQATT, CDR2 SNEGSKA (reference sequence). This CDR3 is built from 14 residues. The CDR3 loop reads CSASWQGGTGELFF. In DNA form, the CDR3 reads TGCAGTGCTAGTTGGCAGGGCGGCACCGGGGAGCTGTTTTTT.

CDR3 DNA: TGTGCCAGCAGCTCCCCCCTAGCGGGAGAAGGAACCACAGATACGCAGTATTTT. It specifies CASSSPLAGEGTTDTQYF. The V call is TRBV28, the J call TRBJ2-3, with 10 bases aligning to TRBD2. The CDR3 is 18 amino acids. Trimming at V came to 6 bases and at J to 2 bases, leaving 14 bases not matched to a gene. CDR1 is MDHEN and CDR2 is SYDVKM in the germline V gene. The whole variable domain, remainder taken from reference TRBV28 and TRBJ2-3, is DVKVTQSSRYLVKRTGEKVFLECVQDMDHENMFWYRQDPGLGLRLIYFSYDVKMKEKGDIPEGYSVSREKKERFSLILESASTNQTSMYLCASSSPLAGEGTTDTQYFGPGTRLTVL.

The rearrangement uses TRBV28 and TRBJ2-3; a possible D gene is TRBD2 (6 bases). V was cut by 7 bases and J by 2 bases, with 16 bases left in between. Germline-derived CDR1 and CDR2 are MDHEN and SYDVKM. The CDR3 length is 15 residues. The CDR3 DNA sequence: TGTGCCAGCACCCCTCAAGCGGGCGCCACAGATACGCAGTATTTT. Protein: CASTPQAGATDTQYF.

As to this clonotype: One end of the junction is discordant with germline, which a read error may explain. The CDR3 reads CCASSLGDRGRSYNEQFF. For the CDR3, the DNA is TGCTGTGCTAGTTCCCTAGGGGACAGGGGGCGTTCCTACAATGAGCAGTTCTTC. The genes are TRBV20-1 and TRBJ2-1; TRBD1 matches 12 bases. The CDR3 has 18 amino acids. The V gene's germline CDR1 is DFQATT and CDR2 SNEGSKA (reference sequence).

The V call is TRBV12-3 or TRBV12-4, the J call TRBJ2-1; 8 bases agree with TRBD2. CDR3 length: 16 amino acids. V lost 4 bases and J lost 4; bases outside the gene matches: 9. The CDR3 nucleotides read TGTGCCAGCAGTTCGGGGGGGTCCCACTATTACAATGAGCAGTTCTTC. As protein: CASSSGGSHYYNEQFF.

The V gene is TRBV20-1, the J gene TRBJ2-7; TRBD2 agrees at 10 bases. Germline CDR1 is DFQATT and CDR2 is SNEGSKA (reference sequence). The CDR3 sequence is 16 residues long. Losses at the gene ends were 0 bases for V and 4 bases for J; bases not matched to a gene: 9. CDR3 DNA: TGCAGTGCTAGAGATAAACTAGCGGGATTATGGTACGAGCAGTACTTC. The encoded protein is CSARDKLAGLWYEQYF.

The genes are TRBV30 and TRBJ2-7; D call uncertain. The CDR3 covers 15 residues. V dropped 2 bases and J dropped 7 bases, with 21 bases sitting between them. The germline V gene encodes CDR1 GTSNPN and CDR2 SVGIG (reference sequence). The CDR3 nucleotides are TGTGCCTGGAGTACTCCCGGCCTCTCTTCCGGGGAGCAGTACTTC. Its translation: CAWSTPGLSSGEQYF.

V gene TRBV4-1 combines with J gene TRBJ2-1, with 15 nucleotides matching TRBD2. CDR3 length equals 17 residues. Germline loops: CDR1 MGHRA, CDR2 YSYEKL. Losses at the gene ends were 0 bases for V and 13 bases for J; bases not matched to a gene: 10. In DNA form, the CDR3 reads TGCGCCAGCAGCCAAGAGGGGACTAGCGGGAGGCTTACTCCACAGTTCTTC. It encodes CASSQEGTSGRLTPQFF.

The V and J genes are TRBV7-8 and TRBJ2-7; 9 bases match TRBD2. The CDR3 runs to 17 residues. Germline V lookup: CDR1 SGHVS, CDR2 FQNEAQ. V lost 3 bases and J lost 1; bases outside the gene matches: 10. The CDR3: CASSFGGRAGGSYEQYF. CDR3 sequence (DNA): TGTGCCAGCAGCTTCGGCGGGAGGGCCGGGGGATCCTACGAGCAGTACTTC.

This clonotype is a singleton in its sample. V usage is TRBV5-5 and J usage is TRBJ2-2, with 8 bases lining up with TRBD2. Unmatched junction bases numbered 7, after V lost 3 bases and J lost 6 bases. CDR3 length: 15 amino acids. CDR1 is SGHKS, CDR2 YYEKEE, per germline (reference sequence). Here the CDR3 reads CASSSPGLVAGELFF. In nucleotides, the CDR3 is TGTGCCAGCAGCTCCCCGGGACTAGTTGCCGGGGAGCTGTTTTTT.

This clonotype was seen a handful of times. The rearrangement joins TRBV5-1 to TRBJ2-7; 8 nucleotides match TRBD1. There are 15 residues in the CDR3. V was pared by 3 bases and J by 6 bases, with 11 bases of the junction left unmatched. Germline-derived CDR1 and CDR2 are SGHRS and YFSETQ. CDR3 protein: CASSSWGTGPREQYF. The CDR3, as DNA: TGCGCCAGCAGCTCCTGGGGGACAGGTCCCCGCGAGCAGTACTTC.

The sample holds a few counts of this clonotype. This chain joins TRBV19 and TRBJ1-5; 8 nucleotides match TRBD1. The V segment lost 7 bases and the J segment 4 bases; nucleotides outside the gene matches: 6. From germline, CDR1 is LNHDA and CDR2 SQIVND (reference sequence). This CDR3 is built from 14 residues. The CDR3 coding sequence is TGTGCCAGTAATCCTACAGGGGGGAATCAGCCCCAGCATTTT. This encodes CASNPTGGNQPQHF.

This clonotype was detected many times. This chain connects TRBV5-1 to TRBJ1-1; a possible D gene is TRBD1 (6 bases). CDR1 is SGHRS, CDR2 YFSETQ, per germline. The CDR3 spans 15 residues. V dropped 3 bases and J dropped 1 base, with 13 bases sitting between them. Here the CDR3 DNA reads TGCGCCAGCAGCTCGGCGCAGGGGACGAACACTGAAGCTTTCTTT. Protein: CASSSAQGTNTEAFF.

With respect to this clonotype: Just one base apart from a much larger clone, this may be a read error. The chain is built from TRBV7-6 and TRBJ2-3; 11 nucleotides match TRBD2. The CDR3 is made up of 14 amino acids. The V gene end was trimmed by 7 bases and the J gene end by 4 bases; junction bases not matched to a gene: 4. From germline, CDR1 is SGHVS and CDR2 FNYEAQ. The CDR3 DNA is TGTGCCAGCAACTCGGGACTAGCGGCAGATACGCAGTATTTT. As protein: CASNSGLAADTQYF. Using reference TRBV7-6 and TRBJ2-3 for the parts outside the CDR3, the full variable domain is GAGVSQSPRYKVTKRGQDVALRCDPISGHVSLYWYRQALGQGPEFLTYFNYEAQQDKSGLPNDRFSAERPEGSISTLTIQRTEQRDSAMYRCASNSGLAADTQYFGPGTRLTVL.

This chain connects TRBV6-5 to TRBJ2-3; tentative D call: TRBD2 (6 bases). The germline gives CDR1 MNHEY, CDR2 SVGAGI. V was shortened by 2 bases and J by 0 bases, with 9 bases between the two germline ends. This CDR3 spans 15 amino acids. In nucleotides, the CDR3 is TGTGCCAGCAGTTACCCGAGCGGGAGCACAGATACGCAGTATTTT. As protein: CASSYPSGSTDTQYF.

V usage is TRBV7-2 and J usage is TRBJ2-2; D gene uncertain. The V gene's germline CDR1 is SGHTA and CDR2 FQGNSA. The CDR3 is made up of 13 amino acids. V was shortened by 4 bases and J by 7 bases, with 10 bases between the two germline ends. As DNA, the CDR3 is TGTGCCAGCAGCTCCTTGACGGGCGGGGAGCTGTTTTTT. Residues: CASSSLTGGELFF.

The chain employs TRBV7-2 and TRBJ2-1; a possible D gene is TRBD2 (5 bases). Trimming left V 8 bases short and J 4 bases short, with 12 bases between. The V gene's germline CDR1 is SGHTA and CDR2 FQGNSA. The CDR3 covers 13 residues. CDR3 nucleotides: TGTGCCAGCGTTAAGGGCGGGTACAATGAGCAGTTCTTC. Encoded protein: CASVKGGYNEQFF.

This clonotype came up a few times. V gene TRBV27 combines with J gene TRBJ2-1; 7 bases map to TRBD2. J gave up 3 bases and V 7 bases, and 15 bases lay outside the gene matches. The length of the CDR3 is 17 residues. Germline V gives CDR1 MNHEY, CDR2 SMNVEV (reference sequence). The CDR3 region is CASKFAGLAGLYNEQFF. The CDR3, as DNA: TGTGCCAGCAAGTTCGCCGGGTTAGCGGGCCTCTACAATGAGCAGTTCTTC.

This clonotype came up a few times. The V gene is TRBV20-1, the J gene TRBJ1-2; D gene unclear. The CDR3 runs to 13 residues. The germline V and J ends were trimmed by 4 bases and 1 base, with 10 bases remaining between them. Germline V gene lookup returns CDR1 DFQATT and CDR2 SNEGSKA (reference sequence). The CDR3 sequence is CSAIGPYNYGYTF. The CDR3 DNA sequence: TGCAGTGCTATCGGGCCTTATAACTATGGCTACACCTTC.

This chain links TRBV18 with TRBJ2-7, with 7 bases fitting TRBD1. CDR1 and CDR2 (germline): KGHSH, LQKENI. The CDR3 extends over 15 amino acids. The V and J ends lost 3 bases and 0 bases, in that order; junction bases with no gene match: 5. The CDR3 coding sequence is TGTGCCAGCTCACCCGGGACAGCAACCTCCTACGAGCAGTACTTC. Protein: CASSPGTATSYEQYF.

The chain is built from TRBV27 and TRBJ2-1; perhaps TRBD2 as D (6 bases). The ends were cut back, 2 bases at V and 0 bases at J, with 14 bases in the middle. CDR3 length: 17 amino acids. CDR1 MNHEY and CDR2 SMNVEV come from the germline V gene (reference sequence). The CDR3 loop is CASSLEAGKSSYNEQFF. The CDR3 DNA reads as TGTGCCAGCAGTTTAGAAGCGGGCAAGAGCTCCTACAATGAGCAGTTCTTC.

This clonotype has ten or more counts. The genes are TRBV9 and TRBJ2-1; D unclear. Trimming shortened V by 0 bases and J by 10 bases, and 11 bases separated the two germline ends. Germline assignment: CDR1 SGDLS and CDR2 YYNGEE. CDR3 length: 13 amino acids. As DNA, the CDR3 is TGTGCCAGCAGCGTAGTCGCCGCGCGGGAGCAGTTCTTC. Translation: CASSVVAAREQFF. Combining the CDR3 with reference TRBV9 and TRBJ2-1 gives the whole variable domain DSGVTQTPKHLITATGQRVTLRCSPRSGDLSVYWYQQSLDQGLQFLIQYYNGEERAKGNILERFSAQQFPDLHSELNLSSLELGDSALYFCASSVVAAREQFFGPGTRLTVL.